This TCR beta chain was obtained from a study of T-cell memory formation after mild COVID-19. Study-level background: There were largely donor-specific TCR clusters.

Study outcomes and limitations: Pre-infection memory held some responding clones, suggesting pre-existing cross-reactive T cells responded.

Trimming pared 1 base from V and 7 bases from J, leaving 14 bases between. The CDR3 consists of 14 residues. Germline V CDR1 and CDR2: SGHRS, YFSETQ. This clonotype was counted only a few times. Its antigen is still unknown. Employing constant-segment primers, 5'RACE generated TCR alpha and TCR beta cDNA libraries bearing sample barcodes and UMIs. TCRdb redid the calling of the 5' RACE reads with MiXCR, one entry per CDR3 protein. The repertoire holds a few hundred thousand distinct CDR3 sequences, 28% seen once, with roughly 14% in the top ten. The clonotype was recovered from an adult woman who had mild COVID-19 (a few samples of this study predate the infection). Cell type and time point are not known. J is TRBJ1-2 and V is TRBV5-1; possible D gene TRBD1, 5 bases. Sequencing used PBMCs or a T cell subset sorted from them (not recorded which). The CDR3 spells CASSLTEGRSGYTF. The CDR3 region has the DNA TGCGCCAGCAGCTTGACAGAGGGGAGGAGTGGCTACACCTTC.